A selection of T cell receptor beta chains follows, all from one sample in a study of cytomegalovirus exposure and HLA in healthy donors. TCRdb's copy holds only in-frame clones and misses some; the assay was immunoSEQ multiplex PCR. This table holds about 140,000 clones, 88% found once. Sequencing was performed on PBMCs. These receptors were collected from a woman younger than 35 in good health and CMV-seropositive. CDR3s include the opening cysteine and the closing phenylalanine or tryptophan. The order of the fields is V gene, J gene, D gene, clone size, CDR3 DNA, CDR3 protein. A D gene is named only where the DNA matches it firmly. Rows give clone size only sometimes, using once, few, many, or a class for an expanded clone.

v_call: TRBV5-1
j_call: TRBJ2-1
d_call: TRBD2
clone_size: -
cdr3_nt: TGCGCCAGCAGCTTACCGAGGGAGCGGGACTACAATGAGCAGTTCTTC
cdr3_aa: CASSLPRERDYNEQFF

v_call: TRBV15
j_call: TRBJ1-2
d_call: TRBD1
clone_size: -
cdr3_nt: TGTGCCACCAGCAGAGATGTGGGACAGTCTTACTTC
cdr3_aa: CATSRDVGQSYF

v_call: TRBV7-3
j_call: TRBJ1-5
d_call: -
clone_size: -
cdr3_nt: TGTGCCAGCAGCTTATGGGGGGGCAGCAATCAGCCCCAGCATTTT
cdr3_aa: CASSLWGGSNQPQHF

v_call: TRBV20-1
j_call: TRBJ1-3
d_call: -
clone_size: -
cdr3_nt: TGCAGTGCTAGCGTGGGAAACACCATATATTTT
cdr3_aa: CSASVGNTIYF

v_call: TRBV6-1
j_call: TRBJ2-1
d_call: TRBD1
clone_size: -
cdr3_nt: TGTGCCAGCAGACCGGGACAGGGGTACAATGAGCAGTTCTTC
cdr3_aa: CASRPGQGYNEQFF

v_call: TRBV10-1
j_call: TRBJ1-6
d_call: -
clone_size: -
cdr3_nt: TGCGCCAGCAGTGAGCACAGGAGTAATTCACCCCTCCACTTT
cdr3_aa: CASSEHRSNSPLHF

v_call: TRBV6-6
j_call: TRBJ2-1
d_call: TRBD2
clone_size: -
cdr3_nt: TGTGCCATCGGGGGGACGGGGAATGAGCAGTTCTTC
cdr3_aa: CAIGGTGNEQFF

v_call: TRBV5-8
j_call: TRBJ1-1
d_call: TRBD1
clone_size: few
cdr3_nt: TGTGCCAGCAGCTTGTGGACAGGGGTGATGAACACTGAAGCTTTCTTT
cdr3_aa: CASSLWTGVMNTEAFF

v_call: TRBV7-2
j_call: TRBJ2-1
d_call: -
clone_size: once
cdr3_nt: TGTGCCAGCAGCTTAACGCAGTCCCATCTCTACAATGAGCAGTTCTTC
cdr3_aa: CASSLTQSHLYNEQFF

v_call: TRBV18
j_call: TRBJ2-3
d_call: TRBD1
clone_size: few
cdr3_nt: TGTGCCAGCTCACCGGGGACAGGCGGAGATACGCAGTATTTT
cdr3_aa: CASSPGTGGDTQYF

v_call: TRBV5-5
j_call: TRBJ1-6
d_call: TRBD1
clone_size: -
cdr3_nt: TGTGCCAGCAGCTTGGTCCCACAGGGGGCGCGAGATTCACCCCTCCACTTT
cdr3_aa: CASSLVPQGARDSPLHF

v_call: TRBV7-6
j_call: TRBJ2-7
d_call: TRBD2
clone_size: -
cdr3_nt: TGTGCCAGCAGACGAGCAAGCGGGGGCGGATCCTACGAGCAGTACTTC
cdr3_aa: CASRRASGGGSYEQYF

v_call: TRBV5-6
j_call: TRBJ1-3
d_call: -
clone_size: -
cdr3_nt: TGTGCCAGCAGCTTGGGACCGGGATTGGAAAACACCATATATTTT
cdr3_aa: CASSLGPGLENTIYF

v_call: TRBV18
j_call: TRBJ2-3
d_call: -
clone_size: -
cdr3_nt: TGTGCCAGCTCACCCTCTCCTATCTGGGATACGCAGTATTTT
cdr3_aa: CASSPSPIWDTQYF

v_call: TRBV6-5
j_call: TRBJ2-1
d_call: -
clone_size: -
cdr3_nt: TGTGCCAGCAGTTACTCGTACCGGGGTCCGAATGAGCAGTTCTTC
cdr3_aa: CASSYSYRGPNEQFF

v_call: TRBV27
j_call: TRBJ2-7
d_call: TRBD1
clone_size: -
cdr3_nt: TGTGCCAGCAGTTTATCCGCGGGACAGGGGAAGTTTTACTTC
cdr3_aa: CASSLSAGQGKFYF

v_call: TRBV27
j_call: TRBJ2-5
d_call: -
clone_size: -
cdr3_nt: TGTGCCAGCACCCTAGGACATCTACAAGAGACCCAGTACTTC
cdr3_aa: CASTLGHLQETQYF

v_call: TRBV6-1
j_call: TRBJ1-1
d_call: -
clone_size: -
cdr3_nt: TGTGCCAGCAACCCCAGCAGGCTATCGAACACTGAAGCTTTCTTT
cdr3_aa: CASNPSRLSNTEAFF

v_call: TRBV27
j_call: TRBJ1-2
d_call: -
clone_size: -
cdr3_nt: TGTGCCAGCAGTCCAACAGGGAATCTTAACTATGGCTACACCTTC
cdr3_aa: CASSPTGNLNYGYTF

v_call: TRBV5-5
j_call: TRBJ2-7
d_call: -
clone_size: -
cdr3_nt: TGTGCCAGCAGCTTGGCCGGGGATCAATACGAGCAGTACTTC
cdr3_aa: CASSLAGDQYEQYF

v_call: TRBV9
j_call: TRBJ2-4
d_call: -
clone_size: -
cdr3_nt: TGTGCCAGCAGCGTGGGGGCATTTGGGGTAGCCAAAAACATTCAGTACTTC
cdr3_aa: CASSVGAFGVAKNIQYF

v_call: TRBV27
j_call: TRBJ1-5
d_call: -
clone_size: -
cdr3_nt: TGTGCCAGCAGTGGGGCCGGTAGCAATCAGCCCCAGCATTTT
cdr3_aa: CASSGAGSNQPQHF

v_call: TRBV6-1
j_call: TRBJ2-1
d_call: TRBD2
clone_size: -
cdr3_nt: TGTGCCAGCTCAGGGCTAGCGGGGGCCTACAATGAGCAGTTCTTC
cdr3_aa: CASSGLAGAYNEQFF

v_call: TRBV5-4
j_call: TRBJ1-1
d_call: TRBD1
clone_size: -
cdr3_nt: TGTGCCAGCAGGTGGACAGGGTCGAACACTGAAGCTTTCTTT
cdr3_aa: CASRWTGSNTEAFF

v_call: TRBV7-9
j_call: TRBJ1-1
d_call: -
clone_size: -
cdr3_nt: TGTGCCAGCAGCCACGGGGGGGTACCTGAAGCTTTCTTT
cdr3_aa: CASSHGGVPEAFF

v_call: TRBV28
j_call: TRBJ2-5
d_call: TRBD2
clone_size: -
cdr3_nt: TGTGCCAGCATCCCTAGCGGGGGGAGAGTCGAGACCCAGTACTTC
cdr3_aa: CASIPSGGRVETQYF

v_call: TRBV30
j_call: TRBJ2-3
d_call: -
clone_size: once
cdr3_nt: TGTGCCTGGAGGGAGGGGGGGACCAACACAGATACGCAGTATTTT
cdr3_aa: CAWREGGTNTDTQYF

v_call: TRBV19
j_call: TRBJ2-1
d_call: TRBD1
clone_size: -
cdr3_nt: TGTGCCAGTAGGAGAAATCCGGGACAGGGAGGCAATGAGCAGTTCTTC
cdr3_aa: CASRRNPGQGGNEQFF

v_call: TRBV5-1
j_call: TRBJ2-5
d_call: TRBD1
clone_size: -
cdr3_nt: TGCGCCAGCAGCTCGCAGGGGACAGTCAGGGAGACCCAGTACTTC
cdr3_aa: CASSSQGTVRETQYF

v_call: TRBV10-3
j_call: TRBJ1-2
d_call: -
clone_size: few
cdr3_nt: TGTGCCATCCTAGACCCGGTTGCCGGACAGTCTAACTATGGCTACACCTTC
cdr3_aa: CAILDPVAGQSNYGYTF

v_call: TRBV2
j_call: TRBJ2-3
d_call: -
clone_size: -
cdr3_nt: TGTGCCAGCAGTTCACAGATCACAGATACGCAGTATTTT
cdr3_aa: CASSSQITDTQYF

v_call: TRBV7-9
j_call: TRBJ1-1
d_call: -
clone_size: -
cdr3_nt: TGTGCCAGCAAAGCCATCGAGGGCGCTGAAGCTTTCTTT
cdr3_aa: CASKAIEGAEAFF

v_call: TRBV7-9
j_call: TRBJ2-1
d_call: TRBD1
clone_size: -
cdr3_nt: TGTGCCAGCAGTCGACGGGACAGGCTTAATAATGAGCAGTTCTTC
cdr3_aa: CASSRRDRLNNEQFF

v_call: TRBV15
j_call: TRBJ2-5
d_call: -
clone_size: -
cdr3_nt: TGTGCCACCAGCAGAGGCCCCCTCGACACAGGAGAGACCCAGTACTTC
cdr3_aa: CATSRGPLDTGETQYF

v_call: TRBV6-6
j_call: TRBJ1-4
d_call: TRBD1
clone_size: -
cdr3_nt: TGTGCCAGCAGCCTATATGGACAGGGTGCTAATGAAAAACTGTTTTTT
cdr3_aa: CASSLYGQGANEKLFF

v_call: TRBV9
j_call: TRBJ2-5
d_call: TRBD2
clone_size: -
cdr3_nt: TGTGCCAGCAGCCCTAGACTAGCGGGGAATCAAGAGACCCAGTACTTC
cdr3_aa: CASSPRLAGNQETQYF

v_call: TRBV6-5
j_call: TRBJ2-3
d_call: TRBD2
clone_size: -
cdr3_nt: TGTGCCAGCAGTCCTAGCGGGAGGGAGAATACGCAGTATTTT
cdr3_aa: CASSPSGRENTQYF

v_call: TRBV7-9
j_call: TRBJ1-3
d_call: -
clone_size: once
cdr3_nt: TGTGCCAGCAGCTTATATGGTGCGGGGGCGATTGGAAACACCATATATTTT
cdr3_aa: CASSLYGAGAIGNTIYF

v_call: TRBV6-6
j_call: TRBJ2-7
d_call: -
clone_size: -
cdr3_nt: TGTGCCAGCAGCCAGATTCTAGCGCTCAGCTCCTACGAGCAGTACTTC
cdr3_aa: CASSQILALSSYEQYF